A single sample gave rise to the 10 T cell receptor beta chains below, sequenced in a study of T-cell reconstitution after alpha-beta-depleted transplantation in children. Unique molecular identifiers tagged the TCRbeta library. TCRdb re-called the PCR reads with MiXCR, one entry per CDR3 protein. The data hold around 400,000 distinct CDR3 sequences, with roughly 21% observed a single time. The source material was PBMCs from the stem cell graft donor, sampled from the stem cell graft. The receptor source for this set is a human donor who donated a stem cell graft to a child with acute myeloid leukemia.

The table lists this clonotype with many counts. The rearrangement uses TRBV20-1 and TRBJ2-3, with D possibly being TRBD1 (6 bases). Germline CDR1 and CDR2: DFQATT and SNEGSKA (reference sequence). V lost 0 bases and J 7 bases, leaving 17 bases between the germline ends. The CDR3 has 15 amino acids. The CDR3 DNA sequence: TGCAGTGCTAGAGAGACAGGACCTCCTAGAAATACGCAGTATTTT. Encoded protein: CSARETGPPRNTQYF.

The chain couples TRBV25-1 to TRBJ2-6; a weak D match, TRBD1 (6 bases). Per the germline V gene, CDR1 is MGHDK and CDR2 is SYGVNS. CDR3 length equals 18 residues. V was clipped by 3 bases and J by 0 bases, with 15 bases between them. CDR3 sequence (DNA): TGTGCCAGCAGTGAGGACAGAGAATTGCTCTCTGGGGCCAACGTCCTGACTTTC. Amino acids: CASSEDRELLSGANVLTF.

There are many counts of this clonotype. The rearrangement uses TRBV7-2 and TRBJ1-6; D is ambiguous. Germline V gene sequence: CDR1 SGHTA, CDR2 FQGNSA. V gave up 1 base and J gave up 10 bases, with 11 bases separating them. This CDR3 contains 14 residues. The CDR3 loop reads CASSLGDLWSPLHF. The CDR3 coding sequence is TGTGCCAGCAGCTTAGGCGACCTATGGTCACCCCTCCACTTT.

This clonotype was seen repeatedly, ten times or more. The genes are TRBV12-3 or TRBV12-4 and TRBJ2-7; D uncertain. V lost 3 bases and J 5 bases, leaving 11 bases between the germline ends. The CDR3 spans 13 residues. This chain's CDR3 is CASSLTRSDEQYF. In DNA form, the CDR3 reads TGTGCCAGCAGTTTGACCCGGAGTGACGAGCAGTACTTC.

This clonotype was observed a handful of times. The chain links TRBV27 to TRBJ2-1; 10 nucleotides line up with TRBD2. This CDR3 has 15 residues. The V and J ends lost 6 bases and 7 bases, in that order; junction bases with no gene match: 9. Germline CDR1 is MNHEY and CDR2 is SMNVEV (reference sequence). The CDR3 is CASRRAGGPTNEQFF. CDR3 DNA: TGTGCCAGCAGGAGAGCGGGAGGGCCGACAAATGAGCAGTTCTTC.

In this sample, this clonotype turned up once. The chain recombines TRBV5-1 with TRBJ2-7; 12 positions match TRBD1. Per the germline V gene, CDR1 is SGHRS and CDR2 is YFSETQ. Trimming at V came to 0 bases and at J to 7 bases, leaving 5 bases not matched to a gene. This CDR3 is 15 amino acids long. The CDR3 region has the DNA TGCGCCAGCAGCTTGGTTGGGACAGGGGGCCGGGAGCAGTACTTC. Residues: CASSLVGTGGREQYF.

This chain joins TRBV6-1 and TRBJ1-3; tentatively, D is TRBD1 (5 bases). Between the trimmed V and J ends, which lost 6 bases and 0 bases, there was a span of 12 bases. Germline V gene data show CDR1 as MNHNS and CDR2 as SASEGT. The CDR3 runs 15 residues. The CDR3 bases are TGTGCCAGCAGCCGAGGGGCAGTCTCTGGAAACACCATATATTTT. Its protein product is CASSRGAVSGNTIYF.

This clonotype came up many times. This rearrangement joins TRBV29-1 to TRBJ2-7, with no clear D. CDR3 length: 11 residues. Germline V gene data show CDR1 as SQVTM and CDR2 as ANQGSEA. Deletions cut 6 bases from V and 3 bases from J, with 9 bases between. The CDR3 DNA reads as TGCAGCGTGGCACACAGCTACGAGCAGTACTTC. Its translation: CSVAHSYEQYF.

This clonotype has only a few counts. V usage is TRBV11-2 and J usage is TRBJ2-5, with TRBD1 as a possible D gene (5 bases). V lost 0 bases, J lost 2 bases, and 13 bases lay in between. CDR3 length: 16 residues. Germline assignment: CDR1 SGHAT and CDR2 FQNNGV. The CDR3 loop is CASSLEEWTRQETQYF. The CDR3 DNA reads TGTGCCAGCAGCTTAGAGGAGTGGACAAGGCAAGAGACCCAGTACTTC.

This clonotype was seen at least ten times. The chain links TRBV20-1 to TRBJ2-1, with TRBD2 matching over 7 bases. In germline, CDR1 is DFQATT, CDR2 SNEGSKA (reference sequence). Trimming at V came to 1 base and at J to 2 bases, leaving 5 bases not matched to a gene. This CDR3 comprises 15 residues. CDR3 nucleotide sequence: TGCAGTGCTAGAGTTGGAGGGAGGGCCTACAATGAGCAGTTCTTC. Its translation: CSARVGGRAYNEQFF.